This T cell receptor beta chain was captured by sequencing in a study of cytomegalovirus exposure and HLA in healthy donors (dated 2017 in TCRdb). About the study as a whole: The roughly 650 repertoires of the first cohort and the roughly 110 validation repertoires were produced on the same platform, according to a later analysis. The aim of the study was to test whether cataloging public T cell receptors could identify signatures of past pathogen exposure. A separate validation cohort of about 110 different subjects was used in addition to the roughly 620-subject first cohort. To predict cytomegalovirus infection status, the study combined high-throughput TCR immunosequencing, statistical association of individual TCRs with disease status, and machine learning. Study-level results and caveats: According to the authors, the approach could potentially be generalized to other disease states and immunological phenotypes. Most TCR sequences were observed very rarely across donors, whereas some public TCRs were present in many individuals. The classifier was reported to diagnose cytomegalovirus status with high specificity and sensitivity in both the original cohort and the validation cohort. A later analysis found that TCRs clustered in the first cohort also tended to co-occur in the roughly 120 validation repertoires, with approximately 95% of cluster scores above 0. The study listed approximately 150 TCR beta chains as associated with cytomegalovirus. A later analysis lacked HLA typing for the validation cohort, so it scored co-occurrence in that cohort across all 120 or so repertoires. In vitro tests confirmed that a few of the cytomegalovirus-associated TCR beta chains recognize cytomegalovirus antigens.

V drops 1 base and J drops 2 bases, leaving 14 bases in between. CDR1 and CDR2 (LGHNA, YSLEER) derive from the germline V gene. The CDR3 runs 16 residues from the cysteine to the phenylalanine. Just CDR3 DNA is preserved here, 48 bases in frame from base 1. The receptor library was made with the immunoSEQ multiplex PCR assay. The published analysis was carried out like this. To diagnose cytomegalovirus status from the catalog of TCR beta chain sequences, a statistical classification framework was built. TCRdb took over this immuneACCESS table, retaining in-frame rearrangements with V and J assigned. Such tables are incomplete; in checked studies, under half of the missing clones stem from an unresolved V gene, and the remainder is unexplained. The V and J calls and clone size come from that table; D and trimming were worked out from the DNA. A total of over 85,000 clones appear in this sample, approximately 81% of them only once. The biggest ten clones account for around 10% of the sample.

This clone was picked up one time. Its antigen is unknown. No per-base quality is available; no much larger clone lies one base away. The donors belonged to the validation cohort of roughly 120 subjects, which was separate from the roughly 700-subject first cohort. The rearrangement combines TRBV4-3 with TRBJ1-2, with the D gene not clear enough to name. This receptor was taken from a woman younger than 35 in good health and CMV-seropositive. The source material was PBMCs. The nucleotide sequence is TGCGCCAGCAGCCAAGGACTTAGAGAAGGAAACTATGGCTACACCTTC. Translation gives CASSQGLREGNYGYTF.